The clone carrying this T cell receptor (beta chain) was observed once. Its antigen is currently unknown. The data belong to a study of vaccination and CD4 T cells after COVID-19. Study-wide context: Convalescent individuals exhibited SARS-CoV-2 positivity on nasal swab PCR, with nine mild and one severe presentation. Two of the convalescents were Hispanic, and the group consisted of six males and four females. Study-level results: Early post-infection timepoints were missing, and relatively few convalescent patients were studied.

As to treatment: roughly 10-day PBMC culture with coronavirus spike peptide pools or control peptides (ViraFEST assay). The Oncomine TCR Beta short-read assay was what sequenced the DNA obtained from cultured CD4+ T cells. TCRdb re-called the PCR reads with MiXCR, one entry per CDR3 protein. The data show about 13,000 distinct CDR3 sequences, with about three fifths seen just once and approximately 20% held by the top ten. This CDR3 is built from 15 residues. The V end was cut by 3 bases, the J end by 6 bases, with 12 bases between. The sample comprised CD4+ T cells from blood, cultured in vitro. The chain recombines TRBV12-3 or TRBV12-4 with TRBJ1-6; perhaps TRBD1 as D (5 bases). The receptor was derived from a human donor who had recovered from COVID-19. The CDR3 coding sequence is TGTGCCAGCAGTTTTGCCCAGGGCGGTAATTCACCCCTCCACTTT. Amino acid sequence: CASSFAQGGNSPLHF.